The present TCR beta chain was sequenced within a study of T and B cells in COVID-19 patients. Findings of the study overall: Symptomatic-phase blood samples from mildly ill patients and early samples from severe cases were scarce.

Trimming removed 5 bases from V and 8 bases from J, with 18 bases in between. This CDR3 is 15 amino acids long. Germline lookup yields CDR1 MNHEY and CDR2 SVGAGI. With respect to this clonotype: Its target is unknown.

TRB rearrangements were amplified by multiplex PCR with BIOMED2 TRB-A/B primers. MiXCR was run by TCRdb on the multiplex PCR reads, yielding one entry per CDR3 protein. This table has around 10,000 distinct CDR3 sequences, 25% to 30% appearing once. From blood, about 250-550 ng of genomic DNA served as TRB template. Source material: blood. The clonotype was recovered from a human donor who had recovered from COVID-19. The genes are TRBV6-5 and TRBJ1-4; no clear D gene. The CDR3: CASSERAQTKEKLFF. The CDR3 DNA reads as TGTGCCAGCAGTGAGAGGGCACAGACGAAAGAAAAACTGTTTTTT.